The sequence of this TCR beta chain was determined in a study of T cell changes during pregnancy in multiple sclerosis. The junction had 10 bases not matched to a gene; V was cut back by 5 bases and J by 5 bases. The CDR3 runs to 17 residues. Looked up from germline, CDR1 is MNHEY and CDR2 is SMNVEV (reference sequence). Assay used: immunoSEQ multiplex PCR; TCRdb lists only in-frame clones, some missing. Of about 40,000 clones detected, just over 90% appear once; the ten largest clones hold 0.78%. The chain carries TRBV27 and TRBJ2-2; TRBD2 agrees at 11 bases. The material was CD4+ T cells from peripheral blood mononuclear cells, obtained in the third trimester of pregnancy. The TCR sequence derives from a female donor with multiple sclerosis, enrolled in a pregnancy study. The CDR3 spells CASSSRALAGGTGELFF. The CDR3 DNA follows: TGTGCCAGCAGTAGTCGCGCTCTAGCGGGAGGAACCGGGGAGCTGTTTTTT.